This T cell receptor beta chain appears in the sequencing data of a study of blood T cell repertoires in COVID-19 (TCRdb year 2020). General notes on the study: Samples from collaborators originated in the United States, Italy and Spain and spanned both the acute and convalescent phases of COVID-19. Deeply sampled blood TCRbeta repertoires from subjects exposed to, actively infected with, or recovered from COVID-19 were included in the dataset. The samples were drawn from the first 160 participants of the ongoing ImmuneRACE study and from 950 to 1,500 subjects provided by 6 global collaborators. Where HLA class I and class II types were available, the types were taken from metadata supplied by the sample provider, not from assay-based typing. The prospective study material was composed of cDNA or gDNA derived from T cells, B-cell-depleted T cells, or PBMCs. Sample metadata almost always included a de-identified subject ID, COVID-19 status, age in years and sex. A freely available public database, intended as a resource for researchers studying the immune response to SARS-CoV-2, is where the repertoires were released. The paper's findings and limits, for the study overall: The quantity of clinical and demographic metadata differed by source and by participant and was supplied without curation.

The immunoSEQ Assay, a bias-controlled multiplex PCR, was used to amplify TCRbeta CDR3 regions from genomic DNA. Per the source publication's procedure: Nucleated cell counts per sample were estimated from amplification of reference gene primers within the assay. To quantify the absolute abundance of each unique TCRbeta CDR3 rearrangement, sequence reads were collapsed and filtered. For each sample, productive Simpson clonality was calculated as the square root of Simpson's diversity index over productive rearrangements. The clones in this table, taken by TCRdb from immuneACCESS, are in-frame only. Not every clone is retained; where verified, under half of the shortfall comes from an unresolved V gene, and the cause of the rest is unknown. V, J and clone size are taken as reported in that table, and D and trimming were inferred from the DNA itself. The sample yields 300,000 to 350,000 clones; about 86% were counted once. Approximately 3.1% of the sample comes from the top ten.

Collaborating institutions collected whole blood in K2EDTA tubes following their own protocols. Collaborator samples were shipped for TCRbeta analysis as frozen whole blood, isolated PBMCs, or DNA extracted from either sample type. V loses 5 bases, J loses 4 bases, and the germline ends lie 20 bases apart. CDR1 SGHTA and CDR2 FQGNSA were looked up in the germline V gene. The CDR3, from cysteine to phenylalanine, totals 16 residues. Solely the CDR3 DNA is kept, with 48 bases framed from the first base. This clone occurred a few times. Which antigen it targets is not known. No clone much larger than this one lies a single base away; base qualities are absent.

This clonotype was obtained from a man aged 30 to 45 with active or convalescent COVID-19. The chain uses TRBV7-2 and TRBJ1-2; perhaps TRBD1 is the D gene, with 6 bases matching. The specimen sequenced was peripheral blood. The DNA is as follows: TGTGCCAGCAGCCCTTGGACAGCCCCGGACGCCTATGGCTACACCTTC. It specifies CASSPWTAPDAYGYTF.